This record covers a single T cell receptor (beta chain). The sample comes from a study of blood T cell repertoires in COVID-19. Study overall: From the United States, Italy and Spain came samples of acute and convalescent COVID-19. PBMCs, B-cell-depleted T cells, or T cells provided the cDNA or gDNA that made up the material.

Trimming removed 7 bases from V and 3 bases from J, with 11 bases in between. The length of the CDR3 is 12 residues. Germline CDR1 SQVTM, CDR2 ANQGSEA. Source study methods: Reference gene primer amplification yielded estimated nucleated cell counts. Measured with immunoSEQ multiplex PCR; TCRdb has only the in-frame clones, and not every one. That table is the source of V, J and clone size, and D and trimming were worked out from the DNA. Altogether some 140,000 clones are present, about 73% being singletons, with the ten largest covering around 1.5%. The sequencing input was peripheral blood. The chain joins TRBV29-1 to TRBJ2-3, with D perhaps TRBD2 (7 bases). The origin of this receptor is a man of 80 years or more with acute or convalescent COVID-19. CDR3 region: CSAQGGTDTQYF. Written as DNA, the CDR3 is TGCAGCGCACAGGGAGGGACAGATACGCAGTATTTT.